This is a list of T cell receptor beta chains from one sample in a study of blood T cell repertoires in COVID-19. Profiled with immunoSEQ multiplex PCR; TCRdb holds only in-frame clones, not every one. The table lists 140,000 to 150,000 clones, 84% of them singletons. Sequences were obtained from peripheral blood. The receptors were sampled from a human donor in a cohort sampled during active COVID-19. Both conserved end residues are part of each CDR3. The D gene is left open where the match is weak. For some rows the clone size is stated as once, few or many, or as a class when expanded; others skip it.

D gene: TRBD2
J gene: TRBJ2-3
V gene: TRBV9
clone size: .
CDR3 DNA: TGTGCCAGCAACCTCGGGGGGGCGGCAGATACGCAGTATTTT
CDR3 protein: CASNLGGAADTQYF

D gene: .
J gene: TRBJ1-2
V gene: TRBV4-3
clone size: .
CDR3 DNA: TGCGCCAGCAGCCAAGAGGCTGCCGCCTTAAACTATGGCTACACCTTC
CDR3 protein: CASSQEAAALNYGYTF

D gene: TRBD1
J gene: TRBJ2-7
V gene: TRBV7-2
clone size: .
CDR3 DNA: TGTGCCAGCAGCCGGGACAGTTCAAAAACCTACGAGCAGTACTTC
CDR3 protein: CASSRDSSKTYEQYF

D gene: TRBD1
J gene: TRBJ1-5
V gene: TRBV30
clone size: .
CDR3 DNA: TGTGCCTGGAGTCTCCGGGACAGGTCAACTCAGCCCCAGCATTTT
CDR3 protein: CAWSLRDRSTQPQHF

D gene: TRBD1
J gene: TRBJ2-5
V gene: TRBV5-4
clone size: .
CDR3 DNA: TGTGCCAGCAGCTGGGACAGGGGGGTGACCCAGTACTTC
CDR3 protein: CASSWDRGVTQYF

D gene: TRBD1
J gene: TRBJ1-2
V gene: TRBV6-2/TRBV6-3
clone size: .
CDR3 DNA: TGTGCCAGCAGTCCCACCGGGACAGGGGCGGCGGATGGCTACACCTTC
CDR3 protein: CASSPTGTGAADGYTF

D gene: .
J gene: TRBJ2-5
V gene: TRBV6-2/TRBV6-3
clone size: .
CDR3 DNA: TGTGCCAGCAGTTACGTCCTGGAGACCCAGTACTTC
CDR3 protein: CASSYVLETQYF

D gene: .
J gene: TRBJ2-2
V gene: TRBV29-1
clone size: .
CDR3 DNA: TGCAGCGTTGAAGAAAGTCCGAGCAACACCGGGGAGCTGTTTTTT
CDR3 protein: CSVEESPSNTGELFF

D gene: .
J gene: TRBJ1-5
V gene: TRBV7-2
clone size: .
CDR3 DNA: TGTGCCAGCAGTCCTAGGTGGGGGGGCGGTCAGCCCCAGCATTTT
CDR3 protein: CASSPRWGGGQPQHF

D gene: .
J gene: TRBJ1-1
V gene: TRBV19
clone size: .
CDR3 DNA: TGTGCCAGTAGCCCCTCAGCGGTTACTGAAGCTTTCTTT
CDR3 protein: CASSPSAVTEAFF

D gene: .
J gene: TRBJ2-3
V gene: TRBV6-2/TRBV6-3
clone size: .
CDR3 DNA: TGTGCCAGCAGTTACTTTAAAAGCGGGCTAGGTACAGATACGCAGTATTTT
CDR3 protein: CASSYFKSGLGTDTQYF

D gene: .
J gene: TRBJ1-5
V gene: TRBV19
clone size: .
CDR3 DNA: TGTGCCAGTAGTATAGGGCCTTATCAGCCCCAGCATTTT
CDR3 protein: CASSIGPYQPQHF

D gene: TRBD2
J gene: TRBJ2-5
V gene: TRBV5-1
clone size: .
CDR3 DNA: TGCGCCAGCAGACTTACCTCGGGGGGGGTAGAGACCCAGTACTTC
CDR3 protein: CASRLTSGGVETQYF

D gene: TRBD2
J gene: TRBJ2-3
V gene: TRBV7-8
clone size: .
CDR3 DNA: TGTGCCAGCAGCTCGCTTATGCGGGGGAGCACAGATACGCAGTATTTT
CDR3 protein: CASSSLMRGSTDTQYF

D gene: .
J gene: TRBJ1-4
V gene: TRBV2
clone size: .
CDR3 DNA: TGTGCCAGCACCGTGCAGGCTACGGCAACTAATGAAAAACTGTTTTTT
CDR3 protein: CASTVQATATNEKLFF

D gene: TRBD1
J gene: TRBJ1-2
V gene: TRBV29-1
clone size: .
CDR3 DNA: TGCAGCGTTGAACCAGCGGACAGGGACTATGGCTACACCTTC
CDR3 protein: CSVEPADRDYGYTF

D gene: TRBD2
J gene: TRBJ2-3
V gene: TRBV9
clone size: .
CDR3 DNA: TGTGCCAGCACCGTCGTCGCCAGCGGGGGGGCAGATACGCAGTATTTT
CDR3 protein: CASTVVASGGADTQYF

D gene: .
J gene: TRBJ1-1
V gene: TRBV27
clone size: .
CDR3 DNA: TGTGCCAGCAGTTTTCCAGGGAACACTGAAGCTTTCTTT
CDR3 protein: CASSFPGNTEAFF

D gene: .
J gene: TRBJ2-3
V gene: TRBV13
clone size: .
CDR3 DNA: TGTGCCAGCGGGTCGACAGGCAGCACAGATACGCAGTATTTT
CDR3 protein: CASGSTGSTDTQYF

D gene: .
J gene: TRBJ1-1
V gene: TRBV4-2
clone size: .
CDR3 DNA: TGTGCCAGCAGCCCACGTGCAGGGGTTGAAGCTTTCTTT
CDR3 protein: CASSPRAGVEAFF

D gene: TRBD1
J gene: TRBJ1-2
V gene: TRBV4-1
clone size: .
CDR3 DNA: TGCGCCAGCAGCCAGACCCCCGGGACAGAGCAGCAAGGCTACACCTTC
CDR3 protein: CASSQTPGTEQQGYTF

D gene: TRBD1
J gene: TRBJ2-2
V gene: TRBV7-2
clone size: .
CDR3 DNA: TGTGCCAGCAGCGCTGGGACAGGGATCACCGGGGAGCTGTTTTTT
CDR3 protein: CASSAGTGITGELFF

D gene: .
J gene: TRBJ1-6
V gene: TRBV14
clone size: once
CDR3 DNA: TGTGCCAGCAGCCAAGCGACTGGGTTTTCACCCCTCCACTTT
CDR3 protein: CASSQATGFSPLHF

D gene: TRBD1
J gene: TRBJ1-5
V gene: TRBV2
clone size: .
CDR3 DNA: TGTGCCAGCAGTCAACAGGGGAATAGCAATCAGCCCCAGCATTTT
CDR3 protein: CASSQQGNSNQPQHF

D gene: .
J gene: TRBJ1-6
V gene: TRBV2
clone size: few
CDR3 DNA: TGTGCCAGCAGTCGAGGCGGGGCGGGGAGCTCCTATAATTCACCCCTCCACTTT
CDR3 protein: CASSRGGAGSSYNSPLHF

D gene: .
J gene: TRBJ1-5
V gene: TRBV20-1
clone size: .
CDR3 DNA: TGCAGTGCTAGTCGGGGGGGCGCCGGTCAGCCCCAGCATTTT
CDR3 protein: CSASRGGAGQPQHF

D gene: .
J gene: TRBJ2-7
V gene: TRBV12-3/TRBV12-4
clone size: .
CDR3 DNA: TGTGCCAGCAGATACTCGGGGGGCCACGAGCAGTACTTC
CDR3 protein: CASRYSGGHEQYF

D gene: .
J gene: TRBJ1-2
V gene: TRBV7-9
clone size: .
CDR3 DNA: TGTGCCAGCAGCTCAAGAGCCTATGGCTACACCTTC
CDR3 protein: CASSSRAYGYTF

D gene: .
J gene: TRBJ1-2
V gene: TRBV28
clone size: few
CDR3 DNA: TGTGCCAGCACTCTACAGGGAAGGCTAGGGGGCTACACCTTC
CDR3 protein: CASTLQGRLGGYTF